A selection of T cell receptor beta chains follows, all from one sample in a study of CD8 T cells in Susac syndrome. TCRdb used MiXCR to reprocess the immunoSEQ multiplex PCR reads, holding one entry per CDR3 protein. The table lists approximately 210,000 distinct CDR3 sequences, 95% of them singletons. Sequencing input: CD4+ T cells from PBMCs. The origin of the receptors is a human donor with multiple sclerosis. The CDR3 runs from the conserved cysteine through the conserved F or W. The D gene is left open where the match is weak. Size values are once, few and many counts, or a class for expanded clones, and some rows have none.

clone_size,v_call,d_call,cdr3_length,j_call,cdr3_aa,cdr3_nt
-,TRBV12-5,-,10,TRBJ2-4,CASGQNIQYF,TGTGCTAGTGGCCAAAACATTCAGTACTTC
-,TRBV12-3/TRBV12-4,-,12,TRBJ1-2,CASTEGRYGYTF,TGTGCCAGCACTGAGGGGCGCTATGGCTACACCTTC
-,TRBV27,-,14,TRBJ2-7,CASSLRLATYEQYF,TGTGCCAGCAGTTTGCGTCTAGCGACCTACGAGCAGTACTTC
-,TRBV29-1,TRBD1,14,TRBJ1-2,CSVERVGTARGYTF,TGCAGCGTTGAAAGGGTTGGGACAGCTAGGGGCTACACCTTC
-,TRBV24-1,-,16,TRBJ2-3,CATSDSTGRNLDTQYF,TGTGCCACCAGTGATTCTACGGGACGGAATCTGGATACGCAGTATTTT
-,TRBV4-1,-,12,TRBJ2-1,CASSQVYNEQFF,TGCGCCAGCAGCCAAGTTTACAATGAGCAGTTCTTC
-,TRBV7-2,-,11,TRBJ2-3,CASSKQGTQYF,TGTGCCAGCAGCAAGCAGGGCACGCAGTATTTT
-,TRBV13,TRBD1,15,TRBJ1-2,CASSTTGQGAGGYTF,TGTGCCAGCAGCACCACGGGACAGGGGGCAGGGGGCTACACCTTC
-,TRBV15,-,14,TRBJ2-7,CATSRDRGAYEQYF,TGTGCCACCAGCAGAGACAGGGGGGCCTACGAGCAGTACTTC
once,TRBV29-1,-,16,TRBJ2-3,CSVPVTGLGLVDTQYF,TGCAGCGTCCCAGTTACAGGGCTTGGGCTGGTAGATACGCAGTATTTT
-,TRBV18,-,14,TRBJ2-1,CASSPLDTYNEQFF,TGTGCCAGCTCACCACTGGACACATACAATGAGCAGTTCTTC
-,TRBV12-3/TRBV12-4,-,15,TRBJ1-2,CASSLFDIVTNGYTF,TGTGCCAGCAGTTTATTTGACATAGTGACGAATGGCTACACCTTC
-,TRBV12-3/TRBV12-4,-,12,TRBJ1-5,CASSLPWGPQHF,TGTGCCAGCAGTTTACCATGGGGGCCCCAGCATTTT
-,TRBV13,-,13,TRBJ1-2,CASSLVARGGYTF,TGTGCCAGCAGCTTAGTGGCGCGGGGTGGCTACACCTTC
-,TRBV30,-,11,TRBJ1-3,CAWSKGNTIYF,TGTGCCTGGAGTAAGGGAAACACCATATATTTT